The clone carrying this T cell receptor beta chain came up once. Its antigen is undetermined. CDR1 is GTSNPN and CDR2 is SVGIG in the germline V gene (reference sequence). The V gene end was trimmed by 3 bases and the J gene end by 10 bases; junction bases not matched to a gene: 10. The CDR3 contains 15 residues. Clones were read by immunoSEQ multiplex PCR, and TCRdb kept only the in-frame ones, dropping some. The sample includes approximately 100,000 clones, roughly 93% seen only once; the top ten take 0.46%. The data derive from a study of Tregs in tolerant kidney transplant recipients. Study information: Mixed chimerism was transient after nonmyeloablative marrow transplants from related graft donors.

Thawed PBMCs were FACS-sorted into unstimulated CD4+CD25+CD127- regulatory T cells, CD4+CD25- non-regulatory cells, CD4 and CD8 cells. Study-level results: The most relevant donor-specific Treg TCRbeta repertoire apparently came from expansion with activated donor B cells.

The sample was CD4+ T cells from blood, taken before the transplant. The sequence was obtained from a human donor who received a combined kidney and bone marrow transplant. The chain has TRBV30 and TRBJ2-1, with TRBD2 matching over 12 bases. CDR3 DNA: TGTGCCTGGAGATCGAGACTAGCGGGAGTTAAGGAGCAGTTCTTC. Translating it yields CAWRSRLAGVKEQFF.